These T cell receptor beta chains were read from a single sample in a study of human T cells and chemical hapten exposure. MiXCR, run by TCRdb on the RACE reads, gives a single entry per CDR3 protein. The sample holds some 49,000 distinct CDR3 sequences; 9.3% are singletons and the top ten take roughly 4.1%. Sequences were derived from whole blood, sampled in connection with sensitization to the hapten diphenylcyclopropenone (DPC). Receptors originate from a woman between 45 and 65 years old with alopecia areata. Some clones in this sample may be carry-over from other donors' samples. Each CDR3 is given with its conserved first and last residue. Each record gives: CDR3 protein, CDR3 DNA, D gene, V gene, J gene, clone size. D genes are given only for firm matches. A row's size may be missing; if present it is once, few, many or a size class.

CSAWSGIQADTQYF	TGCAGCGCCTGGAGCGGCATCCAGGCAGATACGCAGTATTTT	-	TRBV29-1	TRBJ2-3	many
CASSLETGLNEQFF	TGTGCCAGCAGCTTAGAAACAGGTCTTAATGAGCAGTTCTTC	-	TRBV11-2	TRBJ2-1	many
CASSGLTMAYGYTF	TGTGCCAGCAGCGGACTTACAATGGCTTATGGCTACACCTTC	-	TRBV9	TRBJ1-2	-
CASSHSSYEQYF	TGTGCCAGCAGCCATAGCTCCTACGAGCAGTACTTC	-	TRBV3-1	TRBJ2-7	many
CSVPGRTEGDTQYF	TGCAGCGTACCGGGCCGAACTGAGGGAGATACGCAGTATTTT	-	TRBV29-1	TRBJ2-3	many
CSARVAEKRETQYF	TGCAGTGCTAGGGTAGCGGAAAAGAGGGAGACCCAGTACTTC	-	TRBV20-1	TRBJ2-5	-
CASQPPFGVAFF	TGTGCCAGCCAACCCCCGTTCGGTGTAGCTTTCTTT	-	TRBV6-6	TRBJ1-1	many
CSVGGQGSNQPQHF	TGCAGCGTTGGGGGACAGGGCTCGAATCAGCCCCAGCATTTT	TRBD1	TRBV29-1	TRBJ1-5	many
CASKGAGETTEAFF	TGTGCCAGCAAAGGGGCGGGGGAAACCACTGAAGCTTTCTTT	-	TRBV25-1	TRBJ1-1	many
CASSEVQGAYNEQFF	TGTGCCAGCAGTGAGGTACAGGGCGCCTACAATGAGCAGTTCTTC	-	TRBV6-1	TRBJ2-1	many
CATSTPQGRTGYTF	TGTGCCACCAGCACGCCCCAGGGGCGCACTGGCTACACCTTC	-	TRBV15	TRBJ1-2	many
CASSPRGVPEETQYF	TGTGCCAGCAGTCCAAGGGGGGTACCTGAAGAGACCCAGTACTTC	-	TRBV25-1	TRBJ2-5	few
CASSREGHSNQPQHF	TGTGCCAGCAGTCGGGAGGGTCATAGCAATCAGCCCCAGCATTTT	-	TRBV6-2/TRBV6-3	TRBJ1-5	many
CASSLRFRGGGKSAGYTF	TGTGCCAGCAGCTTACGTTTTCGGGGTGGGGGAAAATCGGCTGGCTACACCTTC	-	TRBV7-8	TRBJ1-2	many
CASSPRDRGTGELFF	TGTGCCAGCAGTCCCCGGGACAGAGGAACCGGGGAGCTGTTTTTT	TRBD1	TRBV12-3/TRBV12-4	TRBJ2-2	-
CASLAVRAGWLNTGELFF	TGTGCCAGCCTGGCCGTACGAGCAGGGTGGTTGAACACCGGGGAGCTGTTTTTT	-	TRBV27	TRBJ2-2	-
CASSPRQGLMNTEAFF	TGTGCCAGCTCACCAAGACAGGGCCTCATGAACACTGAAGCTTTCTTT	TRBD1	TRBV18	TRBJ1-1	-
CASSPKRRESNEQFF	TGTGCCAGCAGCCCAAAACGGCGGGAGTCTAATGAGCAGTTCTTC	TRBD2	TRBV7-9	TRBJ2-1	many
CSAKPSGGGETQYF	TGCAGTGCTAAACCGTCAGGGGGCGGCGAGACCCAGTACTTC	TRBD1	TRBV20-1	TRBJ2-5	many
CASSVNTLAKNIQYF	TGTGCCAGCAGCGTAAACACCCTAGCCAAAAACATTCAGTACTTC	-	TRBV7-2	TRBJ2-4	-
CSATKSGTGFNPEAFF	TGCAGTGCTACAAAATCCGGGACAGGGTTTAACCCTGAAGCTTTCTTT	TRBD1	TRBV20-1	TRBJ1-1	-
CAWSLSGPAIQYF	TGTGCCTGGAGTCTTAGCGGGCCGGCAATCCAGTACTTC	TRBD2	TRBV30	TRBJ2-5	many
CASRNLKGKSTDTQYF	TGTGCCAGCAGAAACCTTAAAGGAAAAAGCACAGATACGCAGTATTTT	-	TRBV6-2/TRBV6-3	TRBJ2-3	many
CASGPTGILGYEQYF	TGTGCCAGCGGCCCGACAGGGATTTTGGGTTACGAGCAGTACTTC	TRBD1	TRBV28	TRBJ2-7	many
CARGENKREALETQYF	TGTGCCAGAGGGGAAAATAAGCGGGAGGCCCTGGAGACCCAGTACTTC	TRBD2	TRBV25-1	TRBJ2-5	-
CSARGGGTEQYF	TGCAGTGCTAGGGGGGGAGGGACAGAGCAGTACTTC	-	TRBV20-1	TRBJ2-7	-
CASSDLGGYEQYF	TGTGCCAGCAGTGATTTGGGCGGGTACGAGCAGTACTTC	-	TRBV6-1	TRBJ2-7	many
CASSSGPSKGETQYF	TGTGCCAGCAGCTCCGGGCCCTCAAAAGGAGAGACCCAGTACTTC	-	TRBV13	TRBJ2-5	many
CASSLGQGGTYEQYF	TGTGCCAGCAGCCTGGGACAGGGCGGCACCTACGAGCAGTACTTC	TRBD1	TRBV5-5	TRBJ2-7	many
CATSREGLDLFEQFF	TGTGCCACCAGCAGGGAGGGACTAGATCTCTTTGAGCAGTTCTTC	TRBD2	TRBV15	TRBJ2-1	many
CASSPGDPNQETQYF	TGTGCCAGCAGCCCAGGGGACCCAAACCAAGAGACCCAGTACTTC	-	TRBV3-1	TRBJ2-5	-
CASCSLAGGFYNEQFF	TGTGCCAGCTGTTCTCTAGCGGGAGGATTTTACAATGAGCAGTTCTTC	TRBD2	TRBV12-3/TRBV12-4	TRBJ2-1	many
CASSQDLGTGKAFF	TGTGCCAGCAGCCAAGATCTGGGGACAGGAAAAGCTTTCTTT	TRBD1	TRBV4-2	TRBJ1-1	many
CASSPTVAGGPPDTQYF	TGCGCCAGCAGCCCGACAGTAGCGGGAGGGCCGCCAGATACGCAGTATTTT	TRBD2	TRBV4-3	TRBJ2-3	-
CASSILATPRTGELFF	TGTGCCAGTAGTATACTAGCTACTCCGAGGACCGGGGAGCTGTTTTTT	-	TRBV19	TRBJ2-2	-
CASRLQGIDEQFF	TGTGCCAGCAGATTACAGGGTATCGATGAGCAGTTCTTC	-	TRBV28	TRBJ2-1	few
CASRLAGGPGSKEQYF	TGTGCCAGCAGACTAGCGGGAGGGCCGGGATCTAAAGAGCAGTACTTC	TRBD2	TRBV3-1	TRBJ2-7	-
CASRGLAGISGANVLTF	TGTGCCAGCAGAGGACTAGCGGGGATCTCTGGGGCCAACGTCCTGACTTTC	TRBD2	TRBV2	TRBJ2-6	many
CASSLGRQGAVRETQYF	TGTGCCAGCAGCTTAGGTCGGCAGGGGGCAGTTAGGGAGACCCAGTACTTC	TRBD1	TRBV7-2	TRBJ2-5	few
CSVEDRTGGNTEAFF	TGCAGCGTTGAAGACCGTACAGGGGGGAACACTGAAGCTTTCTTT	TRBD1	TRBV29-1	TRBJ1-1	many
CASSRQGAWTEAFF	TGTGCCAGCAGCCGGCAGGGGGCATGGACTGAAGCTTTCTTT	TRBD1	TRBV28	TRBJ1-1	many
CASSLQNYGYTF	TGTGCCAGCAGTTTACAGAACTATGGCTACACCTTC	-	TRBV28	TRBJ1-2	many
CSARSAAGTGAYEQYF	TGCAGTGCTAGGTCGGCCGCCGGGACAGGGGCCTACGAGCAGTACTTC	TRBD1	TRBV20-1	TRBJ2-7	many
CASSRLALNTDTQYF	TGTGCCAGCAGTCGACTAGCGCTAAACACAGATACGCAGTATTTT	TRBD2	TRBV28	TRBJ2-3	many
CASRGDRLYNEQFF	TGTGCCAGCAGGGGGGACAGACTATACAATGAGCAGTTCTTC	TRBD1	TRBV27	TRBJ2-1	many
CASSEETQYF	TGTGCCAGCAGTGAAGAGACCCAGTACTTC	-	TRBV2	TRBJ2-5	many
CASTRLQGNEQFF	TGTGCCAGCACCAGACTCCAAGGCAATGAGCAGTTCTTC	-	TRBV27	TRBJ2-1	many
CSASLGGLSTGELFF	TGCAGTGCTAGTTTGGGAGGGCTTAGCACCGGGGAGCTGTTTTTT	TRBD2	TRBV20-1	TRBJ2-2	-
CASRPRQVLYGYTF	TGTGCCAGCAGACCGAGACAGGTTTTATATGGCTACACCTTC	-	TRBV6-5	TRBJ1-2	few
CASSSRETQYF	TGTGCCAGCAGCTCAAGGGAGACCCAGTACTTC	-	TRBV12-3/TRBV12-4	TRBJ2-5	many